This T cell receptor beta chain was identified during a study of beta chain features in type 1 diabetes. Study background: Age, gender and cell yields were alike across patients and healthy donors.

What was sequenced were expressed TCRB transcripts, since all of the isolated RNA had been reverse transcribed. Generated by immunoSEQ multiplex PCR, the TCRdb table keeps only in-frame clones and is missing some. The repertoire holds 150,000 or so clones, about a tenth seen once, with about 0.66% in the top ten. The CDR3 has 16 amino acids. Trimming at V came to 5 bases and at J to 1 base, leaving 7 bases not matched to a gene. Germline V gene data show CDR1 as SGHTA and CDR2 as FQGNSA. The clonotype comes from a man in his late teens or twenties in good health. V usage is TRBV7-2 and J usage is TRBJ2-1; TRBD2 agrees at 8 bases. Material: central memory CD4+ T cells from blood. As DNA, the CDR3 is TGTGCCAGCAGCGGGCGGGCGGGGGGTTCCTACAATGAGCAGTTCTTC. This encodes CASSGRAGGSYNEQFF.